The rows below give T cell receptor beta chains drawn from one sample of a study of cytomegalovirus exposure and HLA in healthy donors. TCRdb keeps only in-frame clones here, not all; method: immunoSEQ multiplex PCR. Of more than 95,000 clones in the sample, around four fifths were seen once. The sequencing sample was made of PBMCs. Every receptor here comes from a woman aged 40 to 49 in good health and CMV-seronegative. Each CDR3 is given with its conserved first and last residue. The D gene is left open where the match is weak. A clone size is listed for some rows: how often the clone was seen (once, few, many), or a class if it is expanded.

NA	NA	TRBJ2-7	17	TRBV13	TGTGCCAGCAGCTTAGGCCCCTCGGGTCTTTCCAACTACGAGCAGTACTTC	CASSLGPSGLSNYEQYF
NA	NA	TRBJ1-1	15	TRBV28	TGTGCCAGCAGTTTCCGGAGGATAGGGAACACTGAAGCTTTCTTT	CASSFRRIGNTEAFF
NA	NA	TRBJ1-2	12	TRBV29-1	TGCAGCGTTGAAGGTGAAGGGAGAGGCTACACCTTC	CSVEGEGRGYTF
TRBD2	NA	TRBJ2-7	13	TRBV6-6	TGTGCCAGCACTACGGGACTATTCGACGAGCAGTACTTC	CASTTGLFDEQYF
TRBD2	NA	TRBJ2-7	18	TRBV13	TGTGCCAGCAGCTTAGGGGTAGTTGGTAGCGGGAGTTCCTACGAGCAGTACTTC	CASSLGVVGSGSSYEQYF
TRBD1	few	TRBJ2-7	15	TRBV28	TGTGCCAGCAGACCTCCCGGGACAGGGTCCTACGAGCAGTACTTC	CASRPPGTGSYEQYF
NA	NA	TRBJ2-1	13	TRBV7-9	TGTGCCAGCAGCTTCGTAGTCGGTAATGAGCAGTTCTTC	CASSFVVGNEQFF
NA	NA	TRBJ1-2	11	TRBV6-6	TGTGCCAGCAGTCAAAACTATGGCTACACCTTC	CASSQNYGYTF
NA	NA	TRBJ2-5	14	TRBV6-5	TGTGCCAGCAGCTCCCGGACACGCCAAGAGACCCAGTACTTC	CASSSRTRQETQYF
NA	NA	TRBJ2-1	13	TRBV29-1	TGCAGCGCCGGAGGTGGCTCCTACAATGAGCAGTTCTTC	CSAGGGSYNEQFF
TRBD2	NA	TRBJ2-1	20	TRBV9	TGTGCCAGCAGCCTAGGGAGGGTAGCGGGAGGACGCTTCTCCTACAATGAGCAGTTCTTC	CASSLGRVAGGRFSYNEQFF
NA	NA	TRBJ2-7	13	TRBV2	TGTGCCAGCAGTGATAGATTCGGGTACGAGCAGTACTTC	CASSDRFGYEQYF
NA	NA	TRBJ1-4	12	TRBV28	TGTGCCAGTTATGCAACTAATGAAAAACTGTTTTTT	CASYATNEKLFF
TRBD1	once	TRBJ1-1	15	TRBV19	TGTGCCAGTAGTACCTTTGGGACAGCTAACACTGAAGCTTTCTTT	CASSTFGTANTEAFF
TRBD2	NA	TRBJ2-1	14	TRBV6-6	TGTGCCAGCAGTCCGACCGGGACTAGCGGTGAGCAGTTCTTC	CASSPTGTSGEQFF
NA	NA	TRBJ2-7	14	TRBV27	TGTGCCAGCAGATGGACACAGAGCTCCTACGAGCAGTACTTC	CASRWTQSSYEQYF
TRBD2	NA	TRBJ2-1	15	TRBV2	TGTGCCAGCGCGGGTGGGGGGGAGGGAGGCAATGAGCAGTTCTTC	CASAGGGEGGNEQFF
TRBD2	once	TRBJ2-1	15	TRBV7-3	TGTGCCAGCAGCTTATTAGCGGGTCCATACAATGAGCAGTTCTTC	CASSLLAGPYNEQFF
NA	NA	TRBJ2-1	15	TRBV19	TGTGCCAGTAGTATGCCGGGGAGCTCCTACAATGAGCAGTTCTTC	CASSMPGSSYNEQFF
TRBD1	NA	TRBJ2-1	16	TRBV9	TGTGCCAGCAGCTTGAGACAGGGTGGGCTCTCGGATGAGCAGTTCTTC	CASSLRQGGLSDEQFF
TRBD1	NA	TRBJ1-4	17	TRBV9	TGTGCCAGCAGCGTATCGGCAGGGGGCTCAACTAATGAAAAACTGTTTTTT	CASSVSAGGSTNEKLFF
TRBD2	NA	TRBJ2-1	12	TRBV9	TGTGCCAGCAGCGTAGACGGGAGGGCCCAGTTCTTC	CASSVDGRAQFF
TRBD1	NA	TRBJ1-2	15	TRBV28	TGTGCCAGCACCCTCCGAGGACAGGGGGCGGTTGGCTACACCTTC	CASTLRGQGAVGYTF
NA	NA	TRBJ2-2	15	TRBV10-3	TGTGCCATCAGAGTAACAGGGTTGGACACCGGGGAGCTGTTTTTT	CAIRVTGLDTGELFF
TRBD1	NA	TRBJ2-6	19	TRBV7-3	TGTGCCAGCAGCTTATGGTTGGCGGACAGGGCCTCTCCGGCCAACGTCCTGACTTTC	CASSLWLADRASPANVLTF
NA	NA	TRBJ1-3	15	TRBV15	TGTGCCACCAGCAGAGATCAGCCAGGGGGAAACACCATATATTTT	CATSRDQPGGNTIYF
TRBD1	NA	TRBJ1-1	13	TRBV19	TGTGCCAGTAGTACCCAGGGGGCGTCTGAAGCTTTCTTT	CASSTQGASEAFF
NA	NA	TRBJ2-7	13	TRBV7-3	TGTGCCAGCAGCTTAACGGCAACCTACGAGCAGTACTTC	CASSLTATYEQYF
TRBD1	NA	TRBJ2-1	14	TRBV28	TGTGCCAGCCATTACAGGGGGCTGGGCAATGAGCAGTTCTTC	CASHYRGLGNEQFF
TRBD2	NA	TRBJ2-5	13	TRBV28	TGTGCCAGCAGCCCATCTAGCGGGCTAACCCAGTACTTC	CASSPSSGLTQYF
NA	NA	TRBJ2-7	11	TRBV30	TGTGCCTGGAGTGTTGAGGCTGAGCAGTACTTC	CAWSVEAEQYF
TRBD1	NA	TRBJ2-1	13	TRBV6-4	TGTGCCAGCAGTGGGACAGGGGAGGGTGAGCAGTTCTTC	CASSGTGEGEQFF
TRBD1	NA	TRBJ2-1	15	TRBV27	TGTGCCAGCAGTCCGACAGGGAACTCCTACAATGAGCAGTTCTTC	CASSPTGNSYNEQFF
NA	NA	TRBJ1-1	15	TRBV4-3	TGCGCCAGCAGCCATTACGGACAGATGAACACTGAAGCTTTCTTT	CASSHYGQMNTEAFF
TRBD2	NA	TRBJ2-3	22	TRBV7-2	TGTGCCAGCAGCTTAGCCCTTTGGGGACTAGCGGGAGATCCCTCCCACACAGATACGCAGTATTTT	CASSLALWGLAGDPSHTDTQYF
TRBD1	NA	TRBJ2-7	15	TRBV19	TGTGCCAGTAGTGGCCGGGACAGGGGCCTGTACGAGCAGTACTTC	CASSGRDRGLYEQYF
TRBD1	once	TRBJ2-5	14	TRBV2	TGTGCCAGCAGCCCCGACAGGGTGAAAGAGACCCAGTACTTC	CASSPDRVKETQYF
NA	NA	TRBJ1-2	13	TRBV21-1	TGTGCCAGCCTCAGGAGGGTTGTTAGCGGCTACACCTTC	CASLRRVVSGYTF
NA	NA	TRBJ2-6	14	TRBV6-5	TGTGCCAGCAGCATTCAGTCTGGGGCCAACGTCCTGACTTTC	CASSIQSGANVLTF
TRBD2	NA	TRBJ2-3	17	TRBV18	TGTGCCAGCTCACTTGCTGCTAGCGGGAGGGATACAGATACGCAGTATTTT	CASSLAASGRDTDTQYF
TRBD2	NA	TRBJ2-7	15	TRBV6-5	TGTGCCAGCAGTTCTCAACTAGCGGGAGATAACGAGCAGTACTTC	CASSSQLAGDNEQYF
NA	few	TRBJ1-3	16	TRBV28	TGTGCCAGCAGTTTAGGGAGGGGACTTGAGGGAAACACCATATATTTT	CASSLGRGLEGNTIYF
TRBD1	NA	TRBJ2-7	15	TRBV29-1	TGCGGCGTTGCAAAATTAACAGGGGGAGAGGGCGAGCAGTACTTC	CGVAKLTGGEGEQYF
TRBD2	NA	TRBJ2-1	18	TRBV5-1	TGCGCCAGCAGCTTGGGTCCCTCTAGCGGGAGGGCCTCGGATGAGCAGTTCTTC	CASSLGPSSGRASDEQFF
NA	once	TRBJ2-4	13	TRBV2	TGTGCCACGGGGGGCGGAAGGGGAAACATTCAGTACTTC	CATGGGRGNIQYF
NA	NA	TRBJ2-7	12	TRBV28	TGTGCCAGCAGTTTGTACGGGGACGAGCAGTACTTC	CASSLYGDEQYF
TRBD1	NA	TRBJ2-2	17	TRBV4-1	TGCGCCAGCAGCCTATACGCCCGGGACAGGGGATCCGGGGAGCTGTTTTTT	CASSLYARDRGSGELFF
TRBD2	NA	TRBJ2-1	15	TRBV5-1	TGCGCCAGCAGCTTGGCCAGCGGGAGGGCCAATGAGCAGTTCTTC	CASSLASGRANEQFF